This T cell receptor (beta chain) was sequenced for a study of blood T cell repertoires in COVID-19. Across the study: Collection of acute and convalescent COVID-19 samples took place in the United States, Italy and Spain. T cells, B-cell-depleted T cells, or PBMCs supplied cDNA or gDNA.

The length of the CDR3 is 15 residues. Germline loops: CDR1 SGHTA, CDR2 FQGNSA. The trim removed 5 bases at V and 1 base at J, leaving 5 bases unmatched. As handled by the study authors: Nucleated cell number was recorded as an estimate derived from reference gene primer amplification. Clones were read by immunoSEQ multiplex PCR, and TCRdb kept only the in-frame ones, dropping some. D and trimming were read from the DNA, whereas the V and J calls and clone size are those reported in that table. The data show 300,000 to 400,000 clones, approximately 88% seen once. The TCR comes from a woman in her 50s with active or convalescent COVID-19. V and J are TRBV7-2 and TRBJ2-5; 9 bases line up with TRBD2. Sequenced sample: peripheral blood. CDR3 sequence (DNA): TGTGCCAGCAGCACAAGCGGGAGGCCCCAAGAGACCCAGTACTTC. Protein sequence: CASSTSGRPQETQYF.